A selection of T cell receptor beta chains follows, all from one sample in a study of T cell responses to AZD1222 COVID-19 vaccine. Libraries were prepared by immunoSEQ multiplex PCR; TCRdb keeps only in-frame clonotypes and omits some of them. The table shows approximately 130,000 clones, with approximately 85% occurring only once. Sequenced here: peripheral blood, sampled 28 days after the second dose of the MenACWY control vaccine. All receptors come from an adult who received the MenACWY meningococcal vaccine as a control. CDR3s include the opening cysteine and the closing phenylalanine or tryptophan. A D gene is named only where the DNA matches it firmly. The listing skips clone size in some rows; elsewhere it reads once, few, many or a size class.

j_call d_call clone_size v_call cdr3_aa cdr3_nt
TRBJ1-1 - - TRBV4-3 CASSQVRNTEAFF TGCGCCAGCAGCCAAGTGAGAAACACTGAAGCTTTCTTT
TRBJ1-2 - - TRBV7-4 CASSPITRDPGKGPYGYTF TGTGCCAGCAGCCCGATCACCCGGGACCCGGGAAAGGGCCCCTATGGCTACACCTTC
TRBJ1-1 - - TRBV10-3 CAGGRGGNTEAFF TGTGCCGGGGGGCGCGGGGGGAACACTGAAGCTTTCTTT
TRBJ2-5 - once TRBV30 CAWSYPLGTLRGGQETQYF TGTGCCTGGAGTTATCCCCTCGGAACTTTACGGGGTGGCCAAGAGACCCAGTACTTC
TRBJ2-5 TRBD1 - TRBV5-6 CASSGQGEKTQYF TGTGCCAGCAGTGGACAGGGAGAGAAGACCCAGTACTTC
TRBJ2-2 - - TRBV20-1 CSARLTGELFF TGCAGTGCCAGACTCACCGGGGAGCTGTTTTTT
TRBJ1-6 - - TRBV28 CASSSIGDSYNSPLHF TGTGCCAGCAGTTCGATAGGGGACTCCTATAATTCACCCCTCCACTTT
TRBJ2-2 TRBD1 - TRBV5-1 CASSFGQGFTGELFF TGCGCCAGCAGCTTTGGACAGGGCTTCACCGGGGAGCTGTTTTTT
TRBJ1-1 - - TRBV5-8 CASSLIGGTEAFF TGTGCCAGCAGCTTGATAGGTGGCACTGAAGCTTTCTTT
TRBJ1-4 TRBD1 - TRBV5-1 CASSLTGEEKLFF TGCGCCAGCAGCTTGACAGGGGAGGAAAAACTGTTTTTT
TRBJ2-7 TRBD2 few TRBV6-5 CASSYSTAGEGYEQYF TGTGCCAGCAGTTACTCGACGGCGGGAGAAGGGTACGAGCAGTACTTC
TRBJ2-2 - - TRBV24-1 CATSDPGAPNTGELFF TGTGCCACCAGTGATCCAGGGGCCCCGAACACCGGGGAGCTGTTTTTT
TRBJ1-4 TRBD1 - TRBV28 CASSFRDRGREKLFF TGTGCCAGCAGTTTCAGGGACAGGGGGCGTGAAAAACTGTTTTTT
TRBJ2-7 - - TRBV5-8 CASKLRSTVEQYF TGTGCCAGCAAACTACGCAGTACGGTGGAGCAGTACTTC
TRBJ2-1 TRBD2 once TRBV9 CASSVIAGYNEQFF TGTGCCAGCAGCGTTATAGCGGGCTACAATGAGCAGTTCTTC
TRBJ1-5 - - TRBV19 CASRMAFYGNQPQHF TGTGCCAGCCGTATGGCTTTTTACGGCAATCAGCCCCAGCATTTT
TRBJ2-3 TRBD2 - TRBV6-5 CASSYVLAGGTDTQYF TGTGCCAGCAGTTACGTTCTAGCGGGAGGCACAGATACGCAGTATTTT
TRBJ1-5 - - TRBV19 CASSIGVTYNQPQHF TGTGCCAGTAGTATAGGGGTCACCTATAATCAGCCCCAGCATTTT
TRBJ1-4 - - TRBV3-1/TRBV3-2 CASSRSLLGGEKLFF TGTGCCAGCAGCCGAAGCTTACTCGGGGGTGAAAAACTGTTTTTT
TRBJ1-2 - few TRBV21-1 CASSKRLRTNYGYTF TGTGCCAGCAGCAAAAGACTACGGACTAACTATGGCTACACCTTC
TRBJ2-2 - - TRBV7-7 CASSPSRGNTGELFF TGTGCCAGCAGCCCGAGCCGGGGGAACACCGGGGAGCTGTTTTTT
TRBJ1-2 - - TRBV28 CASKTLPGHRRDGYTF TGTGCCAGCAAAACACTCCCGGGACACCGACGGGATGGCTACACCTTC
TRBJ1-1 TRBD1 - TRBV11-2 CASSPDRGLVNTEAFF TGTGCCAGCAGCCCAGACAGGGGGTTAGTAAACACTGAAGCTTTCTTT
TRBJ2-1 - - TRBV14 CASSQGIGTYYNEQFF TGTGCCAGCAGCCAAGGTATCGGGACATACTACAATGAGCAGTTCTTC
TRBJ2-1 - - TRBV18 CASSPPFGNEQFF TGTGCCAGCTCACCACCGTTTGGAAATGAGCAGTTCTTC
TRBJ1-5 - - TRBV28 CASSLAGINQPQHF TGTGCCAGCAGTTTGGCAGGGATCAATCAGCCCCAGCATTTT
TRBJ1-6 - few TRBV19 CASSRKVRQTVGNSPLHF TGTGCCAGTAGCCGGAAGGTTCGGCAGACAGTGGGGAATTCACCCCTCCACTTT
TRBJ2-3 - - TRBV12-3/TRBV12-4 CATLMRGNTQYF TGTGCCACCCTCATGCGTGGAAATACGCAGTATTTT
TRBJ2-7 - once TRBV29-1 CSVREASEGEQYF TGCAGCGTTAGGGAGGCCTCCGAAGGCGAGCAGTACTTC
TRBJ1-5 - - TRBV28 CASRPGKRGRNQPQHF TGTGCCAGCAGACCAGGAAAGCGGGGGAGGAATCAGCCCCAGCATTTT
TRBJ1-1 - - TRBV6-4 CASSDSGGQGRDTEAFF TGTGCCAGCAGTGACTCAGGGGGGCAGGGACGGGACACTGAAGCTTTCTTT
TRBJ2-7 - once TRBV11-3 CASSLRDSSYEQYF TGTGCCAGCAGCTTAAGAGACAGCTCCTACGAGCAGTACTTC
TRBJ1-6 - few TRBV27 CASSLSRRLVGISPLHF TGTGCCAGCAGTTTATCGAGGCGGCTCGTGGGAATTTCACCCCTCCACTTT
TRBJ1-2 - - TRBV9 CASSVRQDIYGYTF TGTGCCAGCAGCGTAAGACAGGATATTTATGGCTACACCTTC
TRBJ2-5 - - TRBV15 CATSRARLIQETQYF TGTGCCACCAGCAGAGCGCGTCTAATCCAAGAGACCCAGTACTTC
TRBJ2-1 TRBD2 once TRBV5-1 CASSLTSGSNEQFF TGCGCCAGCAGCCTGACTAGCGGGAGTAATGAGCAGTTCTTC
TRBJ2-2 - - TRBV9 CASSRQGLGATGELFF TGTGCCAGCAGCCGTCAGGGTCTAGGGGCCACCGGGGAGCTGTTTTTT
TRBJ2-5 - - TRBV9 CASSSYTKGETQYF TGTGCCAGCAGCTCCTACACAAAGGGAGAGACCCAGTACTTC
TRBJ1-3 - - TRBV3-1/TRBV3-2 CASSPQGGNTIYF TGTGCCAGCAGCCCCCAAGGAGGGAACACCATATATTTT
TRBJ1-4 TRBD1 - TRBV25-1 CASSGDSLGEKLFF TGTGCCAGCAGTGGGGACAGTCTGGGTGAAAAACTGTTTTTT
TRBJ1-5 - - TRBV2 CASSFDGNQPQHF TGTGCCAGCAGTTTCGACGGAAATCAGCCCCAGCATTTT
TRBJ2-7 - - TRBV7-9 CASSPESQYEQYF TGTGCCAGCAGCCCCGAGAGCCAGTACGAGCAGTACTTC
TRBJ2-3 - - TRBV28 CASSLISDTQYF TGTGCCAGCAGTTTAATTTCAGATACGCAGTATTTT
TRBJ1-5 - - TRBV30 CAWSVEAGSFRQPQHF TGTGCCTGGAGTGTAGAAGCAGGGTCTTTCCGACAGCCCCAGCATTTT
TRBJ1-5 - - TRBV5-5 CASSPQGSNQPQHF TGTGCCAGCAGCCCACAGGGTAGCAATCAGCCCCAGCATTTT